The clone carrying this T cell receptor (beta chain) was found many times. The target antigen is unknown. TCRdb re-analysed the RT-PCR reads in MiXCR, keeping a single row per CDR3 protein. The data show hundreds of thousands of distinct CDR3 sequences, around 18% seen once. The data derive from a study of response to subunit inactivated influenza vaccine. Study outcomes and limitations: A suggestion made by the authors is that each seasonal influenza vaccination recruits few new T cells.

The CDR3 has 13 amino acids. V lost 5 bases, J lost 7 bases, and 15 bases lay in between. The V gene's germline CDR1 is SGHAT and CDR2 FQNNGV. The TCR sequence derives from a man aged 50-59 years who received an inactivated influenza vaccine. The chain is built from TRBV11-2 and TRBJ2-7; possible D gene TRBD2, 5 bases. The material was PBMCs from blood, obtained about 5 days after vaccination. The CDR3 sequence: CASSPGSGGEQYF. CDR3 nucleotides: TGTGCCAGCAGCCCTGGATCAGGCGGGGAGCAGTACTTC.